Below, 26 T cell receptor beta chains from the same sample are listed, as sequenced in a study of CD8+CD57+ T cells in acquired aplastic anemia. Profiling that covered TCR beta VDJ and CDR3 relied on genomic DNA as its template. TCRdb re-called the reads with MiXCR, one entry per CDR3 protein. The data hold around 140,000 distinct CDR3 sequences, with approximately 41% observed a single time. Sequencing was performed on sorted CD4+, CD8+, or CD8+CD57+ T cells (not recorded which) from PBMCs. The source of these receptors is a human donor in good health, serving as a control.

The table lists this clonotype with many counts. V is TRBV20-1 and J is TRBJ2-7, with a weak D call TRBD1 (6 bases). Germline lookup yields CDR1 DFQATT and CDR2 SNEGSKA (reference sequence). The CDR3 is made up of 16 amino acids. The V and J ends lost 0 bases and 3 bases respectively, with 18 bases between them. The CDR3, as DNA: TGCAGTGCTAGAGACAGGGGTAGGTCCCGCGGCTACGAGCAGTACTTC. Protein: CSARDRGRSRGYEQYF.

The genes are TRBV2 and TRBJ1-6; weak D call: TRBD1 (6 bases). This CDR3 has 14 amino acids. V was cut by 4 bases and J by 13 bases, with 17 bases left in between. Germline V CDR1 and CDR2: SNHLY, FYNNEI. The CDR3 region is CASSADRERRPLHF. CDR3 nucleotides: TGTGCCAGCAGTGCGGACAGAGAGAGGAGGCCCCTCCACTTT.

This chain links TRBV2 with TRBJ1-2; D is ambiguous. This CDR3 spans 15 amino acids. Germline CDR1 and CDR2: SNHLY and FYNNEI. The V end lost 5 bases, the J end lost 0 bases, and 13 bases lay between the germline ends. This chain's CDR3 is CASSPTEAANYGYTF. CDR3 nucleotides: TGTGCCAGCAGTCCGACCGAGGCGGCTAACTATGGCTACACCTTC.

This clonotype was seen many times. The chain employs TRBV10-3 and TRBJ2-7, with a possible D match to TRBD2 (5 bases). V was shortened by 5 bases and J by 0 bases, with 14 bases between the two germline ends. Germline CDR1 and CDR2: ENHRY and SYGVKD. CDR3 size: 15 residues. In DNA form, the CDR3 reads TGTGCCATCAGTAGCCGGCGGGCCTCCTCCTACGAGCAGTACTTC. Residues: CAISSRRASSYEQYF.

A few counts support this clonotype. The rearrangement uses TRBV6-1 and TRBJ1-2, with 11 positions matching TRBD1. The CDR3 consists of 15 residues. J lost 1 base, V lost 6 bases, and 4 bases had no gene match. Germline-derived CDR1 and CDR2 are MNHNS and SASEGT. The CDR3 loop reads CASRGQGAGNYGYTF. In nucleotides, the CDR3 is TGTGCCAGCAGAGGACAGGGGGCCGGTAACTATGGCTACACCTTC.

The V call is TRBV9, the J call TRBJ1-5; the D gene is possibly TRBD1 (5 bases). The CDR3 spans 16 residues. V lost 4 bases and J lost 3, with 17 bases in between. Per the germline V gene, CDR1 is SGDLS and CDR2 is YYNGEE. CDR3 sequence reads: CASSQDWQGYNQPQHF. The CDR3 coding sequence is TGTGCCAGCAGCCAAGATTGGCAGGGATACAATCAGCCCCAGCATTTT.

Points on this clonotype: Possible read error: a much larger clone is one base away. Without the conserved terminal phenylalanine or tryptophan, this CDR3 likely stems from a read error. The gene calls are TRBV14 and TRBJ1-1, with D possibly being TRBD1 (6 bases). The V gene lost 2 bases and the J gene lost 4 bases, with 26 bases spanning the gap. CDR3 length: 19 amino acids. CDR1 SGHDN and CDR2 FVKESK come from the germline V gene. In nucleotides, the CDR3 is TGTGCCAGCAGCCAATCCGCGTGGGGGGCCACTGGGACGTTCACTGAAGCTTTCTCT. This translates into CASSQSAWGATGTFTEAFS.

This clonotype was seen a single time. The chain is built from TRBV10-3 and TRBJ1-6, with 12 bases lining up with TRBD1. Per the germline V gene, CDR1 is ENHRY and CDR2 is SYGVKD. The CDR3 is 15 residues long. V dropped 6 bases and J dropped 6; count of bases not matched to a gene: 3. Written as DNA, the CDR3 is TGTGCCATCAGACCGGGACAGGGGGCTAATTCACCCCTCCACTTT. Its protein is CAIRPGQGANSPLHF.

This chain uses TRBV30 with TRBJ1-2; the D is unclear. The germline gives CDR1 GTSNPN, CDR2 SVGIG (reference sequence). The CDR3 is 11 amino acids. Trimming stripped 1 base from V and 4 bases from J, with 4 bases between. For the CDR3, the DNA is TGTGCCTGGAGTGGAGGCTATGGCTACACCTTC. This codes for CAWSGGYGYTF.

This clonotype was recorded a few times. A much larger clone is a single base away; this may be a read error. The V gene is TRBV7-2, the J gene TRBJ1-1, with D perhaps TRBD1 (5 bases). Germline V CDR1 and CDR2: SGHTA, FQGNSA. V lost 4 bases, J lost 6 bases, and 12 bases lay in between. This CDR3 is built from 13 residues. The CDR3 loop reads CASSWGRLAEAFF. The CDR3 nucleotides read TGTGCCAGCAGCTGGGGCAGGTTGGCTGAAGCTTTCTTT.

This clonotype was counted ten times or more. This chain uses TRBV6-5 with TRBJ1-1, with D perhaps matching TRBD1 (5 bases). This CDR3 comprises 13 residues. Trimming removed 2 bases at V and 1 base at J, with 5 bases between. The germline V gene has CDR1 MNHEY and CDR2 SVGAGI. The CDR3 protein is CASSYQGNTEAFF. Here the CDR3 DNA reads TGTGCCAGCAGTTACCAGGGGAACACTGAAGCTTTCTTT.

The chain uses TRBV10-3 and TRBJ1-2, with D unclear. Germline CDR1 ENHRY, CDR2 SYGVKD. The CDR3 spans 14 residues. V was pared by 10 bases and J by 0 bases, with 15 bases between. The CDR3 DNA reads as TGTGCCAGCAGAGGGTCCGGATCTAACTATGGCTACACCTTC. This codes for CASRGSGSNYGYTF.

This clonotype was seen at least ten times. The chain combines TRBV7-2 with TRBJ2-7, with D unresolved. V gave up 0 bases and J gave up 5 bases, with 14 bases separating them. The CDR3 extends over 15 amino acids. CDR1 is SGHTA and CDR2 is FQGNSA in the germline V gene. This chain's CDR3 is CASSLAGLGWNEQYF. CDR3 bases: TGTGCCAGCAGCTTAGCTGGGCTAGGCTGGAACGAGCAGTACTTC.

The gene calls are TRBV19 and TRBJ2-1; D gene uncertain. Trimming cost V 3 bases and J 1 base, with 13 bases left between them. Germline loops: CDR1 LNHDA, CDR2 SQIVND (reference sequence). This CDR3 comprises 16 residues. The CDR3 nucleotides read TGTGCCAGTAGTATTGGTCGGTTTAAATCCTACAATGAGCAGTTCTTC. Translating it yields CASSIGRFKSYNEQFF.

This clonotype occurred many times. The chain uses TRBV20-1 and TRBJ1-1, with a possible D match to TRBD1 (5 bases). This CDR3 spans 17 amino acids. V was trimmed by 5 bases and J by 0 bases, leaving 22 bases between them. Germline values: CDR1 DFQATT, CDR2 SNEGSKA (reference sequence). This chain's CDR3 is CSAGGGSRKLLNTEAFF. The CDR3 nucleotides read TGCAGTGCTGGGGGGGGGTCTCGGAAGCTACTGAACACTGAAGCTTTCTTT.

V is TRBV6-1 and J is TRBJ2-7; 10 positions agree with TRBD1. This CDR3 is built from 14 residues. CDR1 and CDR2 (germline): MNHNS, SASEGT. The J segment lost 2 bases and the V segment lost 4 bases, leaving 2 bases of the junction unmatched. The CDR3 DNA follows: TGTGCCAGCAGTGCGGGACAGGGGACCTACGAGCAGTACTTC. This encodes CASSAGQGTYEQYF.

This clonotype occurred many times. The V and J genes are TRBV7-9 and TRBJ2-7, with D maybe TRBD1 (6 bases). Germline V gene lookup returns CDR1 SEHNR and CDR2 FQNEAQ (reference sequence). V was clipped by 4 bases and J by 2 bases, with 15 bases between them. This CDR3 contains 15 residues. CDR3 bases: TGTGCCAGCAGCTCAGTGATGACAGGCCCCTACGAGCAGTACTTC. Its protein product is CASSSVMTGPYEQYF.

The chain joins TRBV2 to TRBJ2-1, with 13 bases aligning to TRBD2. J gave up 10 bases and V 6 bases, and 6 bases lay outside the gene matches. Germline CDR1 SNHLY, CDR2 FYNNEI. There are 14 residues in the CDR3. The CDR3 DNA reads TGTGCCAGCAGGAAAGGACTAGCGGGAGAGGAGCAGTTCTTC. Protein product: CASRKGLAGEEQFF.

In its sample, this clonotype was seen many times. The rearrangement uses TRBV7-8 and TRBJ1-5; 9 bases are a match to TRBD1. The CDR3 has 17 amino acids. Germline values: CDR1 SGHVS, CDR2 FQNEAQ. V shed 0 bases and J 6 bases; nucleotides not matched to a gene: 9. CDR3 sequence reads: CASSLAPPTGGAQPQHF. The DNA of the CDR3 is TGTGCCAGCAGCTTAGCGCCACCCACAGGGGGCGCTCAGCCCCAGCATTTT. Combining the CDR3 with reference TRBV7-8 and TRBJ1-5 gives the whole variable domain GAGVSQSPRYKVAKRGQDVALRCDPISGHVSLFWYQQALGQGPEFLTYFQNEAQLDKSGLPSDRFFAERPEGSVSTLKIQRTQQEDSAVYLCASSLAPPTGGAQPQHFGDGTRLSIL.

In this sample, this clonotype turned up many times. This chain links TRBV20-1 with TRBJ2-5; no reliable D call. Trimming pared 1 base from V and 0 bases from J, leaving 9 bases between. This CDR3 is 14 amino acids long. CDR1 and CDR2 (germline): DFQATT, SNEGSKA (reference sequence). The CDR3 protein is CSARGLGNQETQYF. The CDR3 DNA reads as TGCAGTGCTAGAGGGTTGGGCAACCAAGAGACCCAGTACTTC.

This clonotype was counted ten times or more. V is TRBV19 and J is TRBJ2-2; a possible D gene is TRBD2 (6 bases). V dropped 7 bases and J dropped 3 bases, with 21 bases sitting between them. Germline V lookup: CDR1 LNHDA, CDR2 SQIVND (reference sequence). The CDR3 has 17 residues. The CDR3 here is CASNPGLYASYTGELFF. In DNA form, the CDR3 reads TGTGCCAGTAACCCGGGACTCTACGCATCCTACACCGGGGAGCTGTTTTTT. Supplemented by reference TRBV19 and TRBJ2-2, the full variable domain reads DGGITQSPKYLFRKEGQNVTLSCEQNLNHDAMYWYRQDPGQGLRLIYYSQIVNDFQKGDIAEGYSVSREKKESFPLTVTSAQKNPTAFYLCASNPGLYASYTGELFFGEGSRLTVL.

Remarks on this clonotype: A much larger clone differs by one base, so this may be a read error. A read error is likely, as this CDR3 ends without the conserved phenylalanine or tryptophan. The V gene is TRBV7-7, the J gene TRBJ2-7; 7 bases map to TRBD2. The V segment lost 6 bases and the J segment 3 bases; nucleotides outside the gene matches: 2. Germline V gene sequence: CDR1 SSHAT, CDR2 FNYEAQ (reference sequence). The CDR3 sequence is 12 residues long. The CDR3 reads CASSGGGYEQYS. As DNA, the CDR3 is TGTGCCAGCAGTGGCGGGGGCTACGAGCAGTACTCC.

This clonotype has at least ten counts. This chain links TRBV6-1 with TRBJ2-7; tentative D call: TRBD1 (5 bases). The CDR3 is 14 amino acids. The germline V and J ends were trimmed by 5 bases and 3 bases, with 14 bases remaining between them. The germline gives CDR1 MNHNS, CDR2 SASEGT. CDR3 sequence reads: CASSIRTSIYEQYF. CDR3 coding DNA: TGTGCCAGCAGTATCCGGACATCAATCTACGAGCAGTACTTC.

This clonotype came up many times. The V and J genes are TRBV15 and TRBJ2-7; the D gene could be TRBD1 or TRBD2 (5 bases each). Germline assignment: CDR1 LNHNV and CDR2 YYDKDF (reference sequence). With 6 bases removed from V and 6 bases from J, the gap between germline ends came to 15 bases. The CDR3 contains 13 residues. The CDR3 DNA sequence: TGTGCCACCAGGTCCCCGGGAAGGGGCGAGCAGTACTTC. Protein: CATRSPGRGEQYF.

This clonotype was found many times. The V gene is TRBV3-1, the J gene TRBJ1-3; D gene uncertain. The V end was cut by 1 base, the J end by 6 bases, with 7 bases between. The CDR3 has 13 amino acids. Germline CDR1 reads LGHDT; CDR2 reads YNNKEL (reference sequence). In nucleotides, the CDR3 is TGTGCCAGCAGCCAAGGGGCCACAAACACCATATATTTT. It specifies CASSQGATNTIYF.

CDR3 in DNA: TGTGCCAGCAGCTTAACCGGACAACTCCTCGAGCAGTACTTC. It translates to CASSLTGQLLEQYF. The genes are TRBV7-8 and TRBJ2-7; TRBD1 is a possible D gene (5 bases). Germline assignment: CDR1 SGHVS and CDR2 FQNEAQ. Between the trimmed V and J ends, which lost 2 bases and 6 bases, there was a span of 14 bases. The CDR3 runs to 14 residues.